These T cell receptor beta chains were read from a single sample in a study of blood T cell repertoires in COVID-19. The assay was immunoSEQ multiplex PCR, and TCRdb's table has in-frame clones only and misses some. The sample contains about 240,000 clones, 86% of which appear only once. The sequenced sample was peripheral blood. The receptors derive from a woman between 50 and 59 years old with COVID-19, enrolled during active disease. The CDR3 runs from the conserved cysteine through the conserved F or W. The D gene is left open where the match is weak. A clone size is listed for some rows: how often the clone was seen (once, few, many), or a class if it is expanded.

V gene: TRBV18; D gene: TRBD1; clone size: once; J gene: TRBJ1-6; CDR3 protein: CASSPDRGAGSPLHF; CDR3 DNA: TGTGCCAGCTCACCCGACAGGGGCGCGGGTTCACCCCTCCACTTT
V gene: TRBV7-9; D gene: .; clone size: once; J gene: TRBJ2-1; CDR3 protein: CASSSSQTTLSEQFF; CDR3 DNA: TGTGCCAGCAGCTCAAGTCAGACAACCCTCTCGGAGCAGTTCTTC
V gene: TRBV11-3; D gene: .; clone size: .; J gene: TRBJ2-3; CDR3 protein: CASSVRGNTDTQYF; CDR3 DNA: TGTGCCAGCAGCGTCCGGGGGAACACAGATACGCAGTATTTT
V gene: TRBV9; D gene: TRBD1; clone size: .; J gene: TRBJ2-2; CDR3 protein: CASSYQVDRGLLTNTGELFF; CDR3 DNA: TGTGCCAGCAGCTACCAAGTGGACAGGGGGCTATTAACGAACACCGGGGAGCTGTTTTTT
V gene: TRBV12-3/TRBV12-4; D gene: .; clone size: .; J gene: TRBJ1-1; CDR3 protein: CASNPGMNTEAFF; CDR3 DNA: TGTGCCAGCAACCCGGGGATGAACACTGAAGCTTTCTTT
V gene: TRBV3-1/TRBV3-2; D gene: .; clone size: .; J gene: TRBJ1-5; CDR3 protein: CASSPKGPVGMAQHF; CDR3 DNA: TGTGCCAGCAGCCCAAAGGGGCCGGTAGGGATGGCCCAGCATTTT
V gene: TRBV5-1; D gene: TRBD1; clone size: .; J gene: TRBJ2-2; CDR3 protein: CASSPVRGLDGELFF; CDR3 DNA: TGCGCCAGCAGCCCCGTTAGGGGGCTAGACGGGGAGCTGTTTTTT
V gene: TRBV27; D gene: TRBD1; clone size: .; J gene: TRBJ1-6; CDR3 protein: CASSSLKTGVHNSPLHF; CDR3 DNA: TGTGCCAGCAGTTCTCTCAAGACAGGGGTACATAATTCACCCCTCCACTTT
V gene: TRBV6-6; D gene: TRBD1; clone size: .; J gene: TRBJ2-2; CDR3 protein: CASTPEGAKTGELFF; CDR3 DNA: TGTGCCAGCACCCCTGAGGGGGCAAAAACCGGGGAGCTGTTTTTT
V gene: TRBV12-5; D gene: TRBD2; clone size: once; J gene: TRBJ2-2; CDR3 protein: CASGFASGAGWTGELFF; CDR3 DNA: TGTGCTAGTGGTTTTGCTAGTGGAGCGGGGTGGACCGGGGAGCTGTTTTTT
V gene: TRBV7-2; D gene: .; clone size: .; J gene: TRBJ1-5; CDR3 protein: CASSMQGPQPQHF; CDR3 DNA: TGTGCCAGCAGCATGCAGGGTCCTCAGCCCCAGCATTTT
V gene: TRBV12-2; D gene: .; clone size: .; J gene: TRBJ2-2; CDR3 protein: CASRLAIRGYTGELFF; CDR3 DNA: TGTGCAAGTCGCTTAGCAATCAGGGGATACACCGGGGAGCTGTTTTTT
V gene: TRBV29-1; D gene: TRBD1; clone size: once; J gene: TRBJ2-3; CDR3 protein: CSITEWDRRISTDTQYF; CDR3 DNA: TGCAGCATAACGGAATGGGACAGAAGAATCAGCACAGATACGCAGTATTTT
V gene: TRBV19; D gene: .; clone size: .; J gene: TRBJ1-2; CDR3 protein: CASSIDQRGSYYGYTF; CDR3 DNA: TGTGCCAGTAGTATAGATCAAAGAGGCAGCTACTATGGCTACACCTTC
V gene: TRBV28; D gene: .; clone size: few; J gene: TRBJ1-5; CDR3 protein: CASGVDGGGNQPQHF; CDR3 DNA: TGTGCCAGCGGTGTCGACGGAGGGGGCAATCAGCCCCAGCATTTT
V gene: TRBV19; D gene: TRBD1; clone size: .; J gene: TRBJ2-2; CDR3 protein: CASSVDRGTGELFF; CDR3 DNA: TGTGCCAGTAGTGTGGACAGGGGCACCGGGGAGCTGTTTTTT
V gene: TRBV19; D gene: .; clone size: .; J gene: TRBJ1-4; CDR3 protein: CASSIWEDNEKLFF; CDR3 DNA: TGTGCCAGTAGTATCTGGGAGGATAATGAAAAACTGTTTTTT
V gene: TRBV3-1/TRBV3-2; D gene: .; clone size: .; J gene: TRBJ1-2; CDR3 protein: CASSQSHGNYGYTF; CDR3 DNA: TGTGCCAGCAGCCAATCCCACGGGAACTATGGCTACACCTTC
V gene: TRBV30; D gene: .; clone size: .; J gene: TRBJ1-1; CDR3 protein: CAWSRRETEAFF; CDR3 DNA: TGTGCCTGGAGTAGGAGGGAAACTGAAGCTTTCTTT
V gene: TRBV7-6; D gene: TRBD2; clone size: .; J gene: TRBJ2-3; CDR3 protein: CASSAPRLAGGGDTQYF; CDR3 DNA: TGTGCCAGCAGCGCCCCCCGACTAGCGGGGGGGGGAGATACGCAGTATTTT
V gene: TRBV2; D gene: TRBD1; clone size: .; J gene: TRBJ1-1; CDR3 protein: CASRAPQGGGTEAFF; CDR3 DNA: TGTGCCAGCAGGGCGCCACAGGGGGGTGGGACTGAAGCTTTCTTT
V gene: TRBV7-2; D gene: TRBD2; clone size: .; J gene: TRBJ2-3; CDR3 protein: CASRPISSGVSTDTQYF; CDR3 DNA: TGTGCCAGCAGGCCAATTTCTAGCGGGGTTAGCACAGATACGCAGTATTTT
V gene: TRBV28; D gene: .; clone size: .; J gene: TRBJ1-5; CDR3 protein: CASSLRTASNQPQHF; CDR3 DNA: TGTGCCAGCAGCCTAAGGACAGCCAGCAATCAGCCCCAGCATTTT
V gene: TRBV30; D gene: .; clone size: .; J gene: TRBJ1-3; CDR3 protein: CAWSVVRGAGRVTIYF; CDR3 DNA: TGTGCCTGGAGTGTCGTAAGGGGCGCAGGCCGGGTCACCATATATTTT
V gene: TRBV15; D gene: .; clone size: .; J gene: TRBJ2-3; CDR3 protein: CATSRNRAPTDTQYF; CDR3 DNA: TGTGCCACCAGCAGAAACAGGGCCCCCACAGATACGCAGTATTTT
V gene: TRBV7-6; D gene: TRBD2; clone size: .; J gene: TRBJ2-3; CDR3 protein: CASSLARLAGSDTQYF; CDR3 DNA: TGTGCCAGCAGCTTAGCACGACTAGCGGGGTCAGATACGCAGTATTTT
V gene: TRBV7-2; D gene: TRBD2; clone size: .; J gene: TRBJ2-1; CDR3 protein: CASSFERGGYNEQFF; CDR3 DNA: TGTGCCAGCAGCTTTGAGCGGGGGGGTTACAATGAGCAGTTCTTC
V gene: TRBV7-6; D gene: .; clone size: .; J gene: TRBJ1-4; CDR3 protein: CASSLSGGTNEKLFF; CDR3 DNA: TGTGCCAGCAGCTTGAGTGGTGGAACTAATGAAAAACTGTTTTTT
V gene: TRBV6-1; D gene: .; clone size: many; J gene: TRBJ1-2; CDR3 protein: CASSEGSREADGYTF; CDR3 DNA: TGTGCCAGCAGTGAAGGGAGCAGGGAGGCAGATGGCTACACCTTC
V gene: TRBV27; D gene: TRBD2; clone size: .; J gene: TRBJ2-3; CDR3 protein: CASSYLAGKGSWGTQYF; CDR3 DNA: TGTGCCAGCAGTTATCTAGCGGGTAAAGGGTCTTGGGGTACGCAGTATTTT
V gene: TRBV7-2; D gene: .; clone size: .; J gene: TRBJ1-2; CDR3 protein: CASSSTGYGYTF; CDR3 DNA: TGTGCCAGCAGCTCGACAGGTTATGGCTACACCTTC
V gene: TRBV25-1; D gene: .; clone size: .; J gene: TRBJ1-1; CDR3 protein: CASRDGGGTEAFF; CDR3 DNA: TGTGCCAGCAGGGACGGCGGGGGCACTGAAGCTTTCTTT
V gene: TRBV6-5; D gene: .; clone size: once; J gene: TRBJ1-5; CDR3 protein: CASSGSNQPQHF; CDR3 DNA: TGTGCCAGTTCAGGGAGCAATCAGCCCCAGCATTTT
V gene: TRBV9; D gene: TRBD2; clone size: .; J gene: TRBJ2-3; CDR3 protein: CASNSGGNSDTQYF; CDR3 DNA: TGTGCCAGCAATAGCGGGGGTAACTCAGATACGCAGTATTTT
V gene: TRBV27; D gene: .; clone size: .; J gene: TRBJ1-2; CDR3 protein: CASSLLATTVDGYTF; CDR3 DNA: TGTGCCAGCAGTCTCCTTGCGACGACAGTAGATGGCTACACCTTC
V gene: TRBV11-2; D gene: .; clone size: .; J gene: TRBJ1-1; CDR3 protein: CASSYIEGLSRNTEAFF; CDR3 DNA: TGTGCCAGCAGCTACATCGAGGGATTATCTCGGAACACTGAAGCTTTCTTT
V gene: TRBV7-9; D gene: TRBD1; clone size: .; J gene: TRBJ2-7; CDR3 protein: CASSLGQGPYFSYEQYF; CDR3 DNA: TGTGCCAGCAGCTTAGGACAGGGGCCCTATTTTTCCTACGAGCAGTACTTC
V gene: TRBV5-1; D gene: .; clone size: .; J gene: TRBJ1-6; CDR3 protein: CASSFSGGNSPLHF; CDR3 DNA: TGCGCCAGCAGCTTCTCAGGTGGCAATTCACCCCTCCACTTT
V gene: TRBV25-1; D gene: .; clone size: .; J gene: TRBJ1-1; CDR3 protein: CASSEWGGTTEAFF; CDR3 DNA: TGTGCCAGCAGTGAATGGGGGGGGACCACTGAAGCTTTCTTT
V gene: TRBV3-1/TRBV3-2; D gene: TRBD2; clone size: .; J gene: TRBJ2-5; CDR3 protein: CASSQVGNSGGRLETQYF; CDR3 DNA: TGTGCCAGCAGCCAAGTGGGAAATAGCGGGGGGCGGTTGGAGACCCAGTACTTC
V gene: TRBV7-2; D gene: TRBD1; clone size: .; J gene: TRBJ1-4; CDR3 protein: CASSRTGGSGKLFF; CDR3 DNA: TGTGCCAGCAGTCGTACAGGGGGTTCTGGAAAACTGTTTTTT
V gene: TRBV28; D gene: .; clone size: .; J gene: TRBJ1-5; CDR3 protein: CASSLFGQGRLSNQPQHF; CDR3 DNA: TGTGCCAGCAGTTTGTTCGGGCAGGGGCGTTTAAGCAATCAGCCCCAGCATTTT
V gene: TRBV10-3; D gene: TRBD2; clone size: few; J gene: TRBJ2-5; CDR3 protein: CAINSGGQETQYF; CDR3 DNA: TGTGCCATCAATAGCGGGGGGCAGGAGACCCAGTACTTC
V gene: TRBV27; D gene: .; clone size: .; J gene: TRBJ1-1; CDR3 protein: CASSLGGYLPAFF; CDR3 DNA: TGTGCCAGCAGTTTAGGAGGGTACCTTCCAGCTTTCTTT
V gene: TRBV3-1/TRBV3-2; D gene: TRBD2; clone size: .; J gene: TRBJ2-5; CDR3 protein: CASSSRGVVTQYF; CDR3 DNA: TGTGCCAGCAGCTCCCGGGGGGTTGTGACCCAGTACTTC
V gene: TRBV2; D gene: TRBD1; clone size: .; J gene: TRBJ2-7; CDR3 protein: CASGRDRGYEQYF; CDR3 DNA: TGTGCCAGCGGGCGGGACAGGGGCTACGAGCAGTACTTC
V gene: TRBV28; D gene: TRBD1; clone size: .; J gene: TRBJ1-1; CDR3 protein: CASSSTSQGGANTEAFF; CDR3 DNA: TGTGCCAGCAGTTCCACTTCACAGGGGGGGGCGAACACTGAAGCTTTCTTT
V gene: TRBV9; D gene: TRBD1; clone size: .; J gene: TRBJ1-5; CDR3 protein: CASSAGVGGQGSSFGDQPQHF; CDR3 DNA: TGTGCCAGCAGCGCGGGGGTAGGAGGACAGGGGAGTAGTTTCGGCGATCAGCCCCAGCATTTT
V gene: TRBV12-5; D gene: .; clone size: .; J gene: TRBJ2-3; CDR3 protein: CASGLGIQDTQYF; CDR3 DNA: TGTGCTAGTGGTTTGGGTATCCAGGATACGCAGTATTTT
V gene: TRBV5-5; D gene: .; clone size: .; J gene: TRBJ2-7; CDR3 protein: CASSLVEASGEQYF; CDR3 DNA: TGTGCCAGCAGCTTGGTCGAGGCCAGTGGCGAGCAGTACTTC
V gene: TRBV19; D gene: .; clone size: .; J gene: TRBJ1-2; CDR3 protein: CASTPGNYGYTF; CDR3 DNA: TGTGCCAGTACCCCAGGAAACTATGGCTACACCTTC
V gene: TRBV6-6; D gene: .; clone size: .; J gene: TRBJ1-2; CDR3 protein: CASRFWGADGYTF; CDR3 DNA: TGTGCCAGCAGATTTTGGGGAGCAGATGGCTACACCTTC
V gene: TRBV18; D gene: TRBD2; clone size: .; J gene: TRBJ2-3; CDR3 protein: CASSRTSLSTDTQYF; CDR3 DNA: TGTGCCAGCTCAAGGACTAGCCTTAGCACAGATACGCAGTATTTT
V gene: TRBV11-2; D gene: TRBD1; clone size: .; J gene: TRBJ1-4; CDR3 protein: CASSPRGNEKLFF; CDR3 DNA: TGTGCCAGCAGCCCCAGGGGGAATGAAAAACTGTTTTTT
V gene: TRBV5-8; D gene: TRBD1; clone size: few; J gene: TRBJ2-2; CDR3 protein: CASRIRQGTGELFF; CDR3 DNA: TGTGCCAGCAGAATCCGACAGGGGACCGGGGAGCTGTTTTTT
V gene: TRBV6-4; D gene: .; clone size: .; J gene: TRBJ2-1; CDR3 protein: CASSEVGGLINEQFF; CDR3 DNA: TGTGCCAGCAGTGAAGTGGGGGGGCTTATCAATGAGCAGTTCTTC
V gene: TRBV25-1; D gene: TRBD1; clone size: few; J gene: TRBJ1-2; CDR3 protein: CASSVGTVNYGYTF; CDR3 DNA: TGTGCCAGCAGTGTGGGGACAGTCAACTATGGCTACACCTTC